The sequence of this T cell receptor beta chain was determined in a study of cytomegalovirus exposure and HLA in healthy donors. Concerning this clone itself: Its antigen is undetermined.

The PCR used 60 Vbeta and 13 Jbeta primers. The data were produced by immunoSEQ multiplex PCR, yet TCRdb's version contains in-frame clones alone and is incomplete. The sample is made up of 170,000 or so clones, and the top ten hold approximately 2% of it. V lost 4 bases, J lost 5 bases, and 4 bases stayed unmatched. The germline gives CDR1 LNHDA, CDR2 SQIVND (reference sequence). This CDR3 comprises 14 residues. The study, taken as a whole, reports: Many donors carried some public TCRs, although rarity characterized most TCR sequences. CMV antigen specificity of a few CMV-associated chains was confirmed in vitro. A link between a missense DCLRE1C variant and TCR beta V- and J-gene trimming emerged from a later analysis.

This rearrangement joins TRBV19 to TRBJ2-1; 8 bases match TRBD2. The sequencing input was PBMCs. This clonotype was obtained from a man aged 25-45 years in good health and CMV-seronegative. As DNA, the CDR3 is TGTGCCAGTAGTACGGGAGGGAACCACAATGAGCAGTTCTTC. Amino acids: CASSTGGNHNEQFF.